Listed below are T cell receptor beta chains from one sample, sequenced in a study of shared clonotypes between healthy human individuals. Clones were read by immunoSEQ multiplex PCR, and TCRdb kept only the in-frame ones, dropping some. The data show over a million clones, approximately 80% seen once. Sequencing was performed on memory CD4+ T cells from PBMCs. These receptors were taken from a man aged 18 to 30 in good health. Some clones in this sample may be carry-over from other donors' samples. Both conserved end residues are part of each CDR3. The D gene is left open where the match is weak. The size of a clone is reported for some rows only, either as once, few or many, or as a class for expanded clones.

V,D,size,J,CDR3,DNA
TRBV6-4,NA,NA,TRBJ2-3,CASSEIQGADTQYF,TGTGCCAGCAGTGAAATCCAGGGAGCAGATACGCAGTATTTT
TRBV27,NA,many,TRBJ2-5,CASRSGWGGETQYF,TGTGCCAGCAGGTCGGGATGGGGCGGGGAGACCCAGTACTTC
TRBV27,NA,NA,TRBJ1-1,CASSFSPPVGFDSMNTEAFF,TGTGCCAGCAGTTTTAGCCCCCCCGTAGGATTCGACTCCATGAACACTGAAGCTTTCTTT
TRBV29-1,TRBD1,many,TRBJ1-4,CSVTGTGGSNEKLFF,TGCAGCGTCACGGGGACAGGGGGTAGTAATGAAAAACTGTTTTTT
TRBV6-1,TRBD1,NA,TRBJ2-7,CASRERGLSQYEQYF,TGTGCCAGCAGGGAAAGGGGGCTCTCCCAATACGAGCAGTACTTC
TRBV6-5,TRBD2,NA,TRBJ2-7,CASSPGTSAPYEQYF,TGTGCCAGCAGTCCCGGGACTAGCGCGCCCTACGAGCAGTACTTC
TRBV5-4,TRBD1,NA,TRBJ1-2,CASSSDRGYGYTF,TGTGCCAGCAGCTCGGACAGGGGATATGGCTACACCTTC
TRBV11-2,NA,NA,TRBJ2-5,CASTDRRASGETQYF,TGTGCCAGCACCGACCGGCGGGCCTCGGGCGAGACCCAGTACTTC
TRBV2,TRBD1,few,TRBJ1-2,CASSYTRGPDYGYTF,TGTGCCAGCAGTTACACTAGGGGGCCTGACTATGGCTACACCTTC
TRBV5-1,TRBD2,NA,TRBJ2-1,CASSGLAGSNEQFF,TGCGCCAGCAGCGGACTAGCGGGATCAAATGAGCAGTTCTTC
TRBV2,NA,NA,TRBJ2-5,CASSGRRQGQETQYF,TGTGCCAGCAGTGGACGGCGGCAGGGGCAAGAGACCCAGTACTTC
TRBV11-2,NA,NA,TRBJ2-7,CASNKGGESYEQYF,TGTGCCAGCAACAAGGGGGGGGAGTCCTACGAGCAGTACTTC
TRBV27,NA,many,TRBJ2-3,CASSFQFTTDTQYF,TGTGCCAGCAGTTTTCAGTTTACCACAGATACGCAGTATTTT
TRBV5-1,NA,once,TRBJ1-3,CASSLQGPHSGNTIYF,TGCGCCAGCAGCTTGCAGGGACCCCACTCTGGAAACACCATATATTTT
TRBV28,NA,NA,TRBJ2-7,CASSLTGSYYEQYF,TGTGCCAGCAGTTTAACAGGTTCCTACTACGAGCAGTACTTC
TRBV5-5,NA,NA,TRBJ1-1,CASSPVAGINTEAFF,TGTGCCAGCAGTCCTGTAGCGGGGATTAACACTGAAGCTTTCTTT
TRBV5-1,NA,NA,TRBJ1-1,CASSLDGDMNTEAFF,TGCGCCAGCAGCTTGGATGGGGATATGAACACTGAAGCTTTCTTT
TRBV5-1,NA,NA,TRBJ2-6,CASSLGQSGANVLTF,TGCGCCAGCAGCCTCGGACAGTCTGGGGCCAACGTCCTGACTTTC
TRBV5-1,NA,NA,TRBJ2-5,CASSFPQRGTQYF,TGCGCCAGCAGCTTCCCTCAAAGGGGGACCCAGTACTTC
TRBV10-3,NA,NA,TRBJ2-1,CAISSVAQNEQFF,TGTGCCATCAGCTCAGTCGCACAGAATGAGCAGTTCTTC
TRBV27,NA,few,TRBJ2-6,CASSFGPSGANVLTF,TGTGCCAGCAGTTTCGGGCCCTCTGGGGCCAACGTCCTGACTTTC
TRBV5-1,NA,NA,TRBJ2-7,CASSLSSGTISYEQYF,TGCGCCAGCAGCTTATCCAGCGGAACTATCTCCTACGAGCAGTACTTC
TRBV28,NA,NA,TRBJ2-6,CASSLGGSGANVLTF,TGTGCCAGCAGTCTAGGGGGCTCTGGGGCCAACGTCCTGACTTTC
TRBV5-4,NA,NA,TRBJ2-7,CASSPQDSSSYEQYF,TGTGCCAGCAGCCCACAAGACAGCAGCTCCTACGAGCAGTACTTC
TRBV27,NA,few,TRBJ2-7,CASRPTSFYEQYF,TGTGCCAGCAGACCGACAAGCTTCTACGAGCAGTACTTC
TRBV18,NA,NA,TRBJ2-5,CASSPSLDQETQYF,TGTGCCAGCTCACCATCACTAGACCAAGAGACCCAGTACTTC
TRBV2,NA,NA,TRBJ2-7,CASSLGRRDYEQYF,TGTGCCAGCAGTCTCGGACGAAGAGACTACGAGCAGTACTTC
TRBV4-1,NA,NA,TRBJ1-3,CASSQVSGTSGNTIYF,TGCGCCAGCAGCCAAGTATCCGGGACCTCTGGAAACACCATATATTTT